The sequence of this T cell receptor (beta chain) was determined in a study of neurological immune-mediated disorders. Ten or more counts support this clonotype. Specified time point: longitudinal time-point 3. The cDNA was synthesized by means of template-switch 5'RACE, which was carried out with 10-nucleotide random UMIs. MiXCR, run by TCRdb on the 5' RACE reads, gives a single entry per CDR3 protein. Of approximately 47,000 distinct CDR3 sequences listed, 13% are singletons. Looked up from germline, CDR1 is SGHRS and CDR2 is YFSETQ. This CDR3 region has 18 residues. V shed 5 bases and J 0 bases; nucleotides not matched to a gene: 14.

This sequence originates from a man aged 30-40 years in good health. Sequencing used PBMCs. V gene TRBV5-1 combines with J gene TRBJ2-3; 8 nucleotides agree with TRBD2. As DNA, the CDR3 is TGCGCCAGCAGATCTATCGCCGGGGCTAGCGGGAGCACAGATACGCAGTATTTT. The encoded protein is CASRSIAGASGSTDTQYF. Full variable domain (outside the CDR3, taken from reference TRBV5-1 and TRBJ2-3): KAGVTQTPRYLIKTRGQQVTLSCSPISGHRSVSWYQQTPGQGLQFLFEYFSETQRNKGNFPGRFSGRQFSNSRSEMNVSTLELGDSALYLCASRSIAGASGSTDTQYFGPGTRLTVL.